The 22 T cell receptor beta chains reported below all come from one sample, sequenced in a study of T cells in Graves' hyperthyroidism and ophthalmopathy. TCR beta CDR3 sequences were amplified from RNA transcripts. First-round RT-PCR with HTBI primers amplified the TCR CDR3 region. TCRdb reprocessed the multiplex PCR reads with MiXCR, giving one entry per CDR3 protein. Altogether hundreds of thousands of distinct CDR3 sequences are present, nearly 15% being singletons, with the ten largest covering 15% to 20%. Sequencing used blood. The receptors shown here come from a woman in her fifties or sixties with Graves' ophthalmopathy.

This clonotype was recorded at least ten times. The chain joins TRBV3-1 to TRBJ2-5; 11 bases are shared with TRBD2. Per germline, CDR1 LGHDT and CDR2 YNNKEL (reference sequence). With 3 bases clipped from V and 4 bases from J, the junction kept 4 bases outside the gene matches. This CDR3 spans 15 amino acids. CDR3 sequence: CASSQTSGVGETQYF. CDR3 nucleotides: TGTGCCAGCAGCCAGACTAGCGGGGTGGGAGAGACCCAGTACTTC.

This clonotype was picked up a small number of times. V usage is TRBV30 and J usage is TRBJ2-3, with 8 bases that match TRBD1. V dropped 2 bases and J dropped 4; count of bases not matched to a gene: 8. This CDR3 is 15 amino acids long. CDR1 is GTSNPN, CDR2 SVGIG, per germline (reference sequence). This chain's CDR3 is CAWSRGQGAADTQYF. The CDR3 coding sequence is TGTGCCTGGAGTCGTGGGCAGGGGGCAGCAGATACGCAGTATTTT.

In this sample, this clonotype turned up a few times. Mismatch with germline at one junction end may stem from a read error. The CDR3 coding sequence is TGTGCCAGCAGCGGGAGGGCCTTCTACAATGAGCTGTTCTTC. This codes for CASSGRAFYNELFF. The V gene is TRBV2, the J gene TRBJ2-1, with TRBD2 identical over 8 bases. The CDR3 has 14 residues. The germline gives CDR1 SNHLY, CDR2 FYNNEI. The full variable domain, with the rest looked up from reference TRBV2 and TRBJ2-1, is EPEVTQTPSHQVTQMGQEVILRCVPISNHLYFYWYRQILGQKVEFLVSFYNNEISEKSEIFDDQFSVERPDGSNFTLKIRSTKLEDSAMYFCASSGRAFYNELFFGPGTRLTVL.

The rearrangement links TRBV12-3 or TRBV12-4 to TRBJ2-7; 12 positions match TRBD2. V lost 6 bases to trimming and J lost 3 bases; unmatched junction nucleotides: 3. The CDR3 spans 14 residues. The CDR3 DNA reads TGTGCCAGCAGGACTAGCGGGAGTCGCTACGAGCAGTACTTC. Translating it yields CASRTSGSRYEQYF.

This clonotype was counted only a few times. V usage is TRBV20-1 and J usage is TRBJ1-1; maybe TRBD1 (6 bases). Trimming stripped 0 bases from V and 1 base from J, with 12 bases between. The CDR3 has 15 residues. Per the germline V gene, CDR1 is DFQATT and CDR2 is SNEGSKA (reference sequence). The CDR3 region has the DNA TGCAGTGCTAGAGAGGGGGGCGCGGGGAACACTGAAGCTTTCTTT. Translating gives CSAREGGAGNTEAFF.

J is TRBJ2-1 and V is TRBV20-1; 14 bases are shared with TRBD2. The germline CDR1 and CDR2 sequences are DFQATT and SNEGSKA (reference sequence). Trimming removed 4 bases from V and 8 bases from J; junction bases left unmatched: 7. The CDR3 runs 15 residues. The CDR3 coding sequence is TGCAGTGCTATTGGACTAGCGGGAGGCATTTATGAGCAGTTCTTC. Translation: CSAIGLAGGIYEQFF.

This clonotype was seen more than once but under ten times. The V gene is TRBV25-1, the J gene TRBJ2-3; 10 positions match TRBD2. Germline lookup yields CDR1 MGHDK and CDR2 SYGVNS. The CDR3 runs 17 residues. V shed 3 bases, J shed 2 bases, and the junction held 8 bases outside the gene matches. The CDR3 loop reads CASSDPWTSGATDTQYF. The CDR3 DNA follows: TGTGCCAGCAGTGACCCTTGGACTAGCGGCGCCACAGATACGCAGTATTTT.

The table lists this clonotype with many counts. This chain joins TRBV20-1 and TRBJ2-3, with 7 bases identical to TRBD2. The J segment lost 2 bases and the V segment lost 1 base, leaving 3 bases of the junction unmatched. CDR1 is DFQATT, CDR2 SNEGSKA, per germline (reference sequence). CDR3 length equals 14 residues. This CDR3 reads CSARVLAITDTQYF. As DNA, the CDR3 is TGCAGTGCTAGAGTACTAGCGATCACAGATACGCAGTATTTT.

This clonotype was seen more than once but under ten times. The gene calls are TRBV6-1 and TRBJ1-1, with a tentative D call TRBD1 (5 bases). The V end was cut by 7 bases, the J end by 5 bases, with 17 bases between. CDR3 length equals 14 residues. Germline V gives CDR1 MNHNS, CDR2 SASEGT. In DNA, the CDR3 is TGTGCCAGCACCTTTAGCAGGGCAGTAACTGAAGCTTTCTTT. Protein: CASTFSRAVTEAFF.

This chain links TRBV4-1 with TRBJ2-3; no firm D call. Trimming took 0 bases from V and 4 from J, leaving 11 bases between them. The CDR3 loop spans 15 amino acids. Germline CDR1 is MGHRA and CDR2 is YSYEKL. The CDR3 loop reads CASSQEGVDADTQYF. CDR3 bases: TGCGCCAGCAGCCAAGAAGGAGTAGATGCAGATACGCAGTATTTT.

This clonotype came up many times. J is TRBJ2-5 and V is TRBV12-3 or TRBV12-4, with D unclear. The CDR3 runs 13 residues. V was shortened by 7 bases and J by 5 bases, with 14 bases between the two germline ends. The CDR3 here is CASTKGSPETQYF. CDR3 DNA sequence: TGTGCCAGCACCAAGGGAAGCCCGGAGACCCAGTACTTC.

This clonotype was seen ten or more times. The chain combines TRBV28 with TRBJ2-7, with 10 bases that match TRBD2. This CDR3 has 16 residues. V dropped 3 bases and J dropped 7; count of bases not matched to a gene: 12. Germline V CDR1 and CDR2: MDHEN, SYDVKM. The DNA for the CDR3 is TGTGCCAGCAGTTTGTTGAGGGCTAGCGGGAGTCAGGAGCAGTACTTC. Residues: CASSLLRASGSQEQYF. Full variable domain (rest looked up from reference TRBV28 and TRBJ2-7): DVKVTQSSRYLVKRTGEKVFLECVQDMDHENMFWYRQDPGLGLRLIYFSYDVKMKEKGDIPEGYSVSREKKERFSLILESASTNQTSMYLCASSLLRASGSQEQYFGPGTRLTVT.

This chain uses TRBV10-1 with TRBJ2-7; D remains unclear. The V end was cut by 0 bases, the J end by 6 bases, with 6 bases between. Germline V CDR1 and CDR2: WNHNN, SYGVQD (reference sequence). The CDR3 spans 12 residues. The CDR3 coding sequence is TGCGCCAGCAGTGAGTCTATCGGCGAGCAGTACTTC. It translates to CASSESIGEQYF.

This clonotype was seen at least ten times. The chain has TRBV7-9 and TRBJ2-3; weak D call: TRBD2 (5 bases). CDR1 is SEHNR, CDR2 FQNEAQ, per germline (reference sequence). This CDR3 is 15 amino acids long. The V and J ends lost 2 bases and 2 bases respectively, with 11 bases between them. The CDR3 is CASSLRTPSTDTQYF. The DNA for the CDR3 is TGTGCCAGCAGCTTACGGACTCCTTCCACAGATACGCAGTATTTT.

J is TRBJ2-2 and V is TRBV29-1, with TRBD2 as a possible D gene (6 bases). Trimming took off 5 bases at V and 2 bases at J, with 9 bases between the two ends. This CDR3 comprises 13 residues. CDR1 is SQVTM and CDR2 is ANQGSEA in the germline V gene. In DNA, the CDR3 is TGCAGCGTTTCTAGCGTCAACACCGGGGAGCTGTTTTTT. It is translated as CSVSSVNTGELFF.

In this sample, this clonotype turned up many times. V usage is TRBV28 and J usage is TRBJ2-1; D ambiguous. Germline CDR1 reads MDHEN; CDR2 reads SYDVKM. The CDR3 is made up of 12 amino acids. V lost 5 bases and J lost 6, with 8 bases in between. The CDR3 DNA sequence: TGTGCCAGCAGTCCCCGGTTCAATGAGCAGTTCTTC. Its protein is CASSPRFNEQFF.

This clonotype was picked up many times. The V and J genes are TRBV18 and TRBJ2-5; D call uncertain. V gave up 3 bases and J gave up 1 base, with 9 bases separating them. This CDR3 is 14 amino acids long. CDR1 KGHSH and CDR2 LQKENI come from the germline V gene. CDR3 nucleotide sequence: TGTGCCAGCTCACCGAGGACGGTCCAAGAGACCCAGTACTTC. Its protein is CASSPRTVQETQYF.

At least ten counts were recorded for this clonotype. The chain couples TRBV5-1 to TRBJ2-7; possibly TRBD1 for D (7 bases). The length of the CDR3 is 15 residues. Germline-derived CDR1 and CDR2 are SGHRS and YFSETQ. The V gene lost 2 bases and the J gene lost 0 bases, with 12 bases spanning the gap. CDR3 bases: TGCGCCAGCAGCTTCACGCAGGGGGGCTCCTACGAGCAGTACTTC. Protein product: CASSFTQGGSYEQYF. Combining the CDR3 with reference TRBV5-1 and TRBJ2-7 gives the whole variable domain KAGVTQTPRYLIKTRGQQVTLSCSPISGHRSVSWYQQTPGQGLQFLFEYFSETQRNKGNFPGRFSGRQFSNSRSEMNVSTLELGDSALYLCASSFTQGGSYEQYFGPGTRLTVT.

This clonotype has a count of ten or more. The V gene is TRBV7-9, the J gene TRBJ2-1; TRBD2 aligns across 7 bases. Germline CDR1 reads SEHNR; CDR2 reads FQNEAQ (reference sequence). Losses at the gene ends were 4 bases for V and 0 bases for J; bases not matched to a gene: 12. The CDR3 totals 18 residues. For the CDR3, the DNA is TGTGCCAGCAGCTACGCTTTCTCTAGCGGAGGCTCCTACAATGAGCAGTTCTTC. Amino acid sequence: CASSYAFSSGGSYNEQFF.

This clonotype occurred many times. The chain has TRBV20-1 and TRBJ2-5; D is unresolved. With 5 bases removed from V and 12 bases from J, the gap between germline ends came to 13 bases. The germline V gene has CDR1 DFQATT and CDR2 SNEGSKA (reference sequence). The CDR3 has 10 residues. CDR3 residues: CSAEDQLEYF. CDR3 DNA sequence: TGCAGTGCTGAGGATCAGTTGGAGTACTTC.

This clonotype was picked up one time. The gene calls are TRBV27 and TRBJ1-5; D is possibly TRBD1 (6 bases). V lost 4 bases, J lost 7 bases, and 14 bases lay in between. From germline, CDR1 is MNHEY and CDR2 SMNVEV (reference sequence). The CDR3 is 14 amino acids. This chain's CDR3 is CASSSSGARQPQHF. CDR3 nucleotides: TGTGCCAGCAGTTCCTCAGGGGCCCGCCAGCCCCAGCATTTT.

The rearrangement uses TRBV27 and TRBJ2-7, with D uncertain. The CDR3 contains 12 residues. V was trimmed by 11 bases and J by 2 bases, leaving 13 bases between them. The germline V gene has CDR1 MNHEY and CDR2 SMNVEV (reference sequence). CDR3 coding DNA: TGTGCCGCCGGGTTTGCCCCCTACGAGCAGTACTTC. As protein: CAAGFAPYEQYF.